What follows are 19 T cell receptor beta chains derived from one specimen sequenced in a study of graft-versus-host responses after intestinal transplantation (dated by TCRdb to about 2021). Dithiothreitol, EDTA incubations and collagenase D digestion were used to isolate intraepithelial and lamina propria lymphocytes from graft specimens. Library generation was performed with the immunoSEQ multiplex PCR assay. TCRdb retrieved this table from immuneACCESS and kept in-frame rearrangements only. Not all clones are present; in checked studies, unresolved V genes account for under half, and no reason is known for the remainder. This sample has 10,000 to 15,000 clones in its table, and about three quarters of those were observed once. The ten most abundant clones make up about 4.5% of the sample. The sample in question was ileum tissue, obtained roughly 140 days after intestinal transplantation. These receptors were collected from a human patient who received an intestinal transplant, so some T cells may come from the graft donor.

V is TRBV4-1 and J is TRBJ2-5; D may be TRBD1 (5 bases). The CDR3 length is 15 residues. In germline, CDR1 is MGHRA, CDR2 YSYEKL. Trimming cost V 4 bases and J 5 bases, with 17 bases left between them. CDR3 nucleotides: TGCGCCAGCAGCCTTAAGGTAAGGGGATGGGAGACCCAGTACTTC. Translation gives CASSLKVRGWETQYF.

The chain recombines TRBV28 with TRBJ2-5; perhaps TRBD2 as D (6 bases). Per the germline V gene, CDR1 is MDHEN and CDR2 is SYDVKM. Trimming removed 6 bases at V and 3 bases at J, with 17 bases between. This CDR3 contains 15 residues. The CDR3 region is CASSLSGNYKETQYF. The CDR3 nucleotides read TGTGCCAGCAGCCTTAGCGGAAACTATAAAGAGACCCAGTACTTC.

The chain has TRBV5-6 and TRBJ2-6; 8 bases are shared with TRBD1. The CDR3 runs to 18 residues. CDR1 and CDR2 from the germline V gene are SGHDT and YYEEEE. J lost 0 bases, V lost 0 bases, and 5 bases had no gene match. The CDR3 loop reads CASSLATGALSGANVLTF. In DNA, the CDR3 is TGTGCCAGCAGCTTGGCGACAGGGGCCCTCTCTGGGGCCAACGTCCTGACTTTC.

A note on this clone: In the same sample, other DNA sequences code for this CDR3. The V call is TRBV11-2, the J call TRBJ2-1; D may be TRBD2 (5 bases). Per the germline V gene, CDR1 is SGHAT and CDR2 is FQNNGV. V was cut by 1 base and J by 7 bases, with 8 bases left in between. The CDR3 has 13 residues. As DNA, the CDR3 is TGTGCCAGCAGCTTAGGGACTCTTAATGAGCAGTTCTTC. Translating it yields CASSLGTLNEQFF. The variable domain in full, completed from reference TRBV11-2 and TRBJ2-1, reads EAGVAQSPRYKIIEKRQSVAFWCNPISGHATLYWYQQILGQGPKLLIQFQNNGVVDDSQLPKDRFSAERLKGVDSTLKIQPAKLEDSAVYLCASSLGTLNEQFFGPGTRLTVL.

This clone has only one observation. This chain joins TRBV5-4 and TRBJ1-6; D gene unclear. V gave up 0 bases and J gave up 4 bases, with 11 bases separating them. The CDR3 is 16 amino acids. Germline CDR1 reads SGHNT; CDR2 reads YYREEE (reference sequence). The CDR3 coding sequence is TGTGCCAGCAGCTTGGACAGTGCTTCGTATAATTCACCCCTCCACTTT. This translates into CASSLDSASYNSPLHF.

The chain is built from TRBV27 and TRBJ2-6, with a weak D call TRBD1 (6 bases). Germline CDR1 MNHEY, CDR2 SMNVEV (reference sequence). Trimming cost V 5 bases and J 3 bases, with 8 bases left between them. The CDR3 has 14 residues. The CDR3: CASSPGVGANVLTF. CDR3 sequence (DNA): TGTGCCAGCAGTCCAGGGGTTGGGGCCAACGTCCTGACTTTC.

The chain combines TRBV4-3 with TRBJ2-1; TRBD1 matches at 7 bases. This CDR3 spans 15 amino acids. The germline V gene has CDR1 LGHNA and CDR2 YSLEER. After removal of 0 bases from V and 5 bases from J, the junction contained 4 bases not matched to a gene. CDR3 residues: CASSQDTGADNEQFF. The CDR3 region has the DNA TGCGCCAGCAGCCAAGATACAGGGGCGGACAATGAGCAGTTCTTC.

The chain employs TRBV7-3 and TRBJ2-2, with D perhaps matching TRBD2 (5 bases). CDR3 length: 14 amino acids. Trimming left V 5 bases short and J 4 bases short, with 11 bases between. CDR1 SGHTA and CDR2 FQGTGA come from the germline V gene. The CDR3 nucleotides are TGTGCCAGCAGCGAAGGACTTACCACCGGGGAGCTGTTTTTT. Translated, it gives CASSEGLTTGELFF. Drawing the rest from reference TRBV7-3 and TRBJ2-2, the complete variable domain is GAGVSQTPSNKVTEKGKYVELRCDPISGHTALYWYRQSLGQGPEFLIYFQGTGAADDSGLPNDRFFAVRPEGSVSTLKIQRTERGDSAVYLCASSEGLTTGELFFGEGSRLTVL.

The V gene is TRBV11-2, the J gene TRBJ1-2; D remains ambiguous. The V gene lost 2 bases and the J gene lost 4 bases, with 23 bases spanning the gap. The CDR3 totals 18 residues. CDR1 SGHAT and CDR2 FQNNGV come from the germline V gene. CDR3 coding DNA: TGTGCCAGCAGCTTAAGAACCGCGGGGAGCTATAACCGCTATGGCTACACCTTC. Amino acids: CASSLRTAGSYNRYGYTF.

V gene TRBV18 combines with J gene TRBJ2-7; 7 positions agree with TRBD1. Losses at the gene ends were 2 bases for V and 5 bases for J; bases not matched to a gene: 9. Germline values: CDR1 KGHSH, CDR2 LQKENI. The CDR3 loop spans 15 amino acids. CDR3 loop: CASSPEQGKVHEQYF. CDR3 nucleotide sequence: TGTGCCAGCTCACCAGAACAGGGGAAGGTACACGAGCAGTACTTC.

This chain links TRBV5-1 with TRBJ1-1, with TRBD1 matching over 7 bases. Germline CDR1 reads SGHRS; CDR2 reads YFSETQ. Unmatched junction bases numbered 13, after V lost 4 bases and J lost 7 bases. This CDR3 is 15 amino acids long. The CDR3 sequence: CASSRDSGALIEAFF. CDR3 bases: TGCGCCAGCAGCCGGGACAGCGGAGCGCTCATTGAAGCTTTCTTT. The full variable domain, its missing parts supplied by reference TRBV5-1 and TRBJ1-1, is KAGVTQTPRYLIKTRGQQVTLSCSPISGHRSVSWYQQTPGQGLQFLFEYFSETQRNKGNFPGRFSGRQFSNSRSEMNVSTLELGDSALYLCASSRDSGALIEAFFGQGTRLTVV.

The V gene is TRBV14, the J gene TRBJ1-6; D uncertain. Germline CDR1 is SGHDN and CDR2 is FVKESK. This CDR3 comprises 15 residues. V shed 1 base and J shed 6 bases, with 10 bases lying between them. This CDR3 is CASSQADIFNSPLHF. In DNA form, the CDR3 reads TGTGCCAGCAGCCAAGCCGACATCTTTAATTCACCCCTCCACTTT.

This clone appeared a single time. Sequence at one end of the junction differs from germline and may be a read error. The chain recombines TRBV7-7 with TRBJ2-7; 13 nucleotides match TRBD2. CDR1 SSHAT and CDR2 FNYEAQ come from the germline V gene (reference sequence). The length of the CDR3 is 16 residues. The CDR3 sequence: CASSLPGLAGPYEQYF. CDR3 DNA sequence: TGTGCTAGCAGCCTACCGGGACTAGCGGGACCCTACGAGCAGTACTTC. Combining the CDR3 with reference TRBV7-7 and TRBJ2-7 gives the whole variable domain GAGVSQSPRYKVTKRGQDVTLRCDPISSHATLYWYQQALGQGPEFLTYFNYEAQPDKSGLPSDRFSAERPEGSISTLTIQRTEQRDSAMYRCASSLPGLAGPYEQYFGPGTRLTVT.

V gene TRBV5-6 combines with J gene TRBJ2-2, with 14 bases that match TRBD2. J gave up 4 bases and V 3 bases, and 5 bases lay outside the gene matches. From germline, CDR1 is SGHDT and CDR2 YYEEEE. CDR3 length: 17 amino acids. Here the CDR3 DNA reads TGTGCCAGCAGCTGGGGGACTAGCGGGGGCCTCACCGGGGAGCTGTTTTTT. Translating it yields CASSWGTSGGLTGELFF.

The rearrangement joins TRBV4-1 to TRBJ1-2, with 8 bases that match TRBD1. Per the germline V gene, CDR1 is MGHRA and CDR2 is YSYEKL. This CDR3 comprises 15 residues. Germline trimming cut 4 bases from V and 0 bases from J; bases unmatched to any gene: 4. CDR3 nucleotide sequence: TGCGCCAGCAGCCGCCCGACAGGGGCTAACTATGGCTACACCTTC. Residues: CASSRPTGANYGYTF.

V gene TRBV25-1 combines with J gene TRBJ1-2, with D possibly being TRBD1 (5 bases). The length of the CDR3 is 13 residues. Germline CDR1 is MGHDK and CDR2 is SYGVNS. V lost 1 base and J 3 bases, leaving 6 bases between the germline ends. CDR3 amino acids: CASSESGYYGYTF. CDR3 sequence (DNA): TGTGCCAGCAGTGAATCAGGGTACTATGGCTACACCTTC.

The rearrangement uses TRBV28 and TRBJ1-3, with D perhaps TRBD1 (6 bases). The ends were cut back, 7 bases at V and 0 bases at J, with 16 bases in the middle. Germline assignment: CDR1 MDHEN and CDR2 SYDVKM. This CDR3 is 16 amino acids long. The chain's CDR3 is CASTPGQTLSGNTIYF. As DNA, the CDR3 is TGTGCCAGCACCCCCGGACAGACCCTCTCTGGAAACACCATATATTTT.

The gene calls are TRBV7-3 and TRBJ2-7, with 11 bases that match TRBD2. V trimming: 5 bases; J trimming: 2 bases; junction bases outside the gene matches: 5. This CDR3 is built from 15 residues. Germline-derived CDR1 and CDR2 are SGHTA and FQGTGA. CDR3 amino acids: CASSISGGAAYEQYF. The CDR3 DNA sequence: TGTGCCAGCAGCATTAGCGGGGGGGCCGCCTACGAGCAGTACTTC.

The V gene is TRBV7-9, the J gene TRBJ1-1, with a tentative D call TRBD1 (6 bases). The CDR3 extends over 14 amino acids. In germline, CDR1 is SEHNR, CDR2 FQNEAQ (reference sequence). Trimming cost V 5 bases and J 1 base, with 11 bases left between them. Here the CDR3 reads CASSQIQGNTEAFF. The CDR3 coding sequence is TGTGCCAGCAGCCAAATACAGGGGAACACTGAAGCTTTCTTT.